The clone carrying this T cell receptor beta chain has a count of ten or more. MiXCR, run by TCRdb on the RT-PCR reads, gives a single entry per CDR3 protein. The sample yields about 680,000 distinct CDR3 sequences, 13% to 15% seen once. The clonotype comes from a female donor in good health, serving as a healthy control. Sequenced: memory CD4+ T cells from blood.

CDR3 nucleotide sequence: TGTGCCAGCAGTACTCCAGGGGCAGGCTACACCTTC. It yields the protein CASSTPGAGYTF. This chain connects TRBV6-5 to TRBJ1-2; D possibly corresponds to TRBD1 (6 bases). With 5 bases removed from V and 8 bases from J, the gap between germline ends came to 12 bases. This CDR3 is built from 12 residues. Germline V gene sequence: CDR1 MNHEY, CDR2 SVGAGI.